The 12 T cell receptor beta chains given below trace back to one sample, sequenced in a study of Epstein–Barr virus B cells in breast cancer. These receptors lack a known antigen. Full V(D)J regions of alpha and beta chains were captured from RNA using SMARTer profiling. TCRdb ran MiXCR on the 5' RACE reads and lists one entry per CDR3 protein. The sample carries fewer than 2,000 distinct CDR3 sequences, approximately 15% recorded once. Sequencing was performed on tumor-infiltrating lymphocytes expanded in culture. These receptors originate from a woman in her thirties or forties with triple-negative breast cancer.

J is TRBJ1-1 and V is TRBV3-1; D is unclear. Per the germline V gene, CDR1 is LGHDT and CDR2 is YNNKEL (reference sequence). Trimming took off 4 bases at V and 3 bases at J, with 9 bases between the two ends. This CDR3 spans 13 amino acids. CDR3 amino acids: CASSPAGYTEAFF. CDR3 nucleotide sequence: TGTGCCAGCAGCCCGGCCGGTTACACTGAAGCTTTCTTT.

This clonotype is labeled as large. The chain combines TRBV7-6 with TRBJ2-3, with 7 bases fitting TRBD2. In germline, CDR1 is SGHVS, CDR2 FNYEAQ. Trimming at V came to 1 base and at J to 2 bases, leaving 3 bases not matched to a gene. The CDR3 runs 15 residues. This CDR3 is CASSLEAGITDTQYF. The CDR3 DNA reads as TGTGCCAGCAGCTTAGAAGCGGGGATCACAGATACGCAGTATTTT.

This clonotype was observed at least ten times. The chain links TRBV20-1 to TRBJ2-5; D might be TRBD2 (5 bases). V was clipped by 0 bases and J by 5 bases, with 16 bases between them. Germline CDR1 DFQATT, CDR2 SNEGSKA (reference sequence). CDR3 length equals 15 residues. Here the CDR3 reads CSARDRRSGRETQYF. The CDR3 DNA sequence: TGCAGTGCTAGAGATCGTCGGAGCGGAAGGGAGACCCAGTACTTC.

By share, this clonotype counts as large (0.1 to 1%). CDR3 in amino acids: CASSSGLVGTQYF. The CDR3 DNA sequence: TGTGCCAGCAGCTCCGGACTAGTCGGGACCCAGTACTTC. The genes are TRBV7-2 and TRBJ2-5; 7 positions agree with TRBD2. This CDR3 is 13 amino acids long. V gave up 4 bases and J gave up 7 bases; unmatched junction bases: 6. Germline V gives CDR1 SGHTA, CDR2 FQGNSA. The variable domain in full, with the rest retrieved from reference TRBV7-2 and TRBJ2-5, is GAGVSQSPSNKVTEKGKDVELRCDPISGHTALYWYRQSLGQGLEFLIYFQGNSAPDKSGLPSDRFSAERTGGSVSTLTIQRTQQEDSAVYLCASSSGLVGTQYFGPGTRLLVL.

The chain links TRBV28 to TRBJ2-5; 9 bases match TRBD1. The CDR3 is 16 amino acids. The germline V gene encodes CDR1 MDHEN and CDR2 SYDVKM. J gave up 3 bases and V 2 bases, and 7 bases lay outside the gene matches. CDR3 DNA: TGTGCCAGCAGTTTAGTTTTAGGACAGGGGAAAGAGACCCAGTACTTC. Its translation: CASSLVLGQGKETQYF. The complete variable domain, with remaining parts taken from reference TRBV28 and TRBJ2-5, reads DVKVTQSSRYLVKRTGEKVFLECVQDMDHENMFWYRQDPGLGLRLIYFSYDVKMKEKGDIPEGYSVSREKKERFSLILESASTNQTSMYLCASSLVLGQGKETQYFGPGTRLLVL.

This clonotype showed up many times. The V call is TRBV3-1, the J call TRBJ2-7; 7 nucleotides line up with TRBD2. With V trimmed by 2 bases and J by 6 bases, 7 bases remained unmatched. The CDR3 runs 14 residues. CDR1 LGHDT and CDR2 YNNKEL come from the germline V gene (reference sequence). The CDR3 DNA is TGTGCCAGCAGCCAACCCGGGGAGGGCCGCGAGCAGTACTTC. Its protein product is CASSQPGEGREQYF.

The rearrangement joins TRBV18 to TRBJ1-1; 8 bases fit TRBD1. Losses at the gene ends were 6 bases for V and 5 bases for J; bases not matched to a gene: 8. Germline V lookup: CDR1 KGHSH, CDR2 LQKENI. The CDR3 consists of 14 residues. The CDR3 protein is CASSRGQEGTEAFF. CDR3 coding DNA: TGTGCCAGCTCGCGGGGACAGGAAGGAACTGAAGCTTTCTTT.

This clonotype was seen only a few times. The gene calls are TRBV6-2 or TRBV6-3 and TRBJ2-3, with 11 bases matching TRBD2. V shed 0 bases and J 6 bases; nucleotides not matched to a gene: 2. Germline V gene lookup returns CDR1 MNHEY and CDR2 SVGEGT. This CDR3 is built from 15 residues. CDR3 nucleotides: TGTGCCAGCAGTTACTCCGGACTAGCGGGCGATACGCAGTATTTT. Residues: CASSYSGLAGDTQYF.

This rearrangement joins TRBV7-8 to TRBJ2-3, with TRBD2 identical over 8 bases. The germline gives CDR1 SGHVS, CDR2 FQNEAQ. V trimming: 3 bases; J trimming: 4 bases; junction bases outside the gene matches: 12. The CDR3 covers 17 residues. CDR3 in amino acids: CASSFGGGTGVADTQYF. The CDR3 DNA reads as TGTGCCAGCAGCTTCGGCGGGGGGACGGGAGTCGCAGATACGCAGTATTTT.

This clonotype is judged medium-sized. The chain uses TRBV12-3 or TRBV12-4 and TRBJ1-2; D is ambiguous. V lost 3 bases to trimming and J lost 2 bases, with 7 bases between them. CDR3 length equals 13 residues. CDR3 amino acids: CASSLSANYGYTF. DNA of the CDR3: TGTGCCAGCAGTTTGTCAGCCAACTATGGCTACACCTTC.

Of note for this clonotype: Being one base from a much bigger clone, this may be a read error. This sequence joins TRBV7-9 and TRBJ1-2, with D possibly TRBD1 on 5 matching bases. The CDR3 is made up of 14 amino acids. Germline values: CDR1 SEHNR, CDR2 FQNEAQ (reference sequence). CDR3 nucleotide sequence: TGTGCCAGCAGCTTAGGTTACGGGGCTAATGGCTACCCCTTC. This sequence encodes CASSLGYGANGYPF.

The chain combines TRBV6-1 with TRBJ2-7; 9 bases are a match to TRBD2. The CDR3 covers 18 residues. From germline, CDR1 is MNHNS and CDR2 SASEGT. The V and J ends lost 0 bases and 0 bases, in that order; junction bases with no gene match: 9. The CDR3 here is CASSEALTGTSNSYEQYF. The CDR3 DNA reads as TGTGCCAGCAGTGAAGCCCTGACCGGGACTAGCAACTCCTACGAGCAGTACTTC.